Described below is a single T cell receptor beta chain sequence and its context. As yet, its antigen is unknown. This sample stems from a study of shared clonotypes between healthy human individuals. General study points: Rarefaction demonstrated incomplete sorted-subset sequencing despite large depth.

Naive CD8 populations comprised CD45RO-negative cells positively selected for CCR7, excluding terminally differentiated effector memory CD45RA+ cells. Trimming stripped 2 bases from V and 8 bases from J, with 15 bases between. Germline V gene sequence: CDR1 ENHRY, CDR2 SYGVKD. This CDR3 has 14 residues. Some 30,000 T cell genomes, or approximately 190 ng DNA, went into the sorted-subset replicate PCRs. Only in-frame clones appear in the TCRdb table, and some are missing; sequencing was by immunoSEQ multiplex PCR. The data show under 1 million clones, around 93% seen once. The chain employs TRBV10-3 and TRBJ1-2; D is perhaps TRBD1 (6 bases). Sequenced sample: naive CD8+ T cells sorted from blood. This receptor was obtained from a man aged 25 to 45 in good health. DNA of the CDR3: TGTGCCATCAGTGAGCCTTACCGACAGGACGGCTACACCTTC. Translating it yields CAISEPYRQDGYTF.